Sequencing of this T cell receptor (beta chain) was carried out in a study of cytomegalovirus exposure and HLA in healthy donors. CDR3 size: 13 residues. V was clipped by 1 base and J by 6 bases, with 7 bases between them. From germline, CDR1 is MGHRA and CDR2 YSYEKL. Both 60 Vbeta primers and 13 Jbeta primers went into the PCR. TCRdb's copy holds only in-frame clones and misses some; the assay was immunoSEQ multiplex PCR. The data contain roughly 100,000 clones, under 85% of them singletons. Sequenced material: PBMCs. The TCR comes from a female donor in good health and CMV-seropositive. The V gene is TRBV4-1, the J gene TRBJ2-1; D is unclear. The CDR3 DNA is TGCGCCAGCAGCCAAGTTTCCCGCAATGAGCAGTTCTTC. Its protein product is CASSQVSRNEQFF.